This T cell receptor (beta chain) was sequenced during a study of human CD8 memory T cell subsets. UMI-labeled 5' RACE generated the TCR beta libraries. TCRdb reprocessed the 5' RACE reads, keeping one entry per CDR3 protein, no DNA. The sample table sets out 6,500 to 8,000 distinct CDR3 sequences. In germline, CDR1 is SGHTA, CDR2 FQGTGA. This CDR3 region has 14 residues. This receptor was identified in a human donor in good health. The material sequenced was CD8+ T cells from PBMCs. The J gene is TRBJ2-1, the V gene TRBV7-3; TCRdb reports TRBD1, a call that lacks DNA to check it against. The CDR3 protein is CASSYDRGAYEQFF.